Listed here are 18 T cell receptor beta chains from one sample, sequenced in a study of blood T cells in healthy people across ages. For the second PCR, which ran for roughly 7 to 11 cycles, a sample-barcoded 5' primer and a J-beta primer mix were used. TCRdb ran MiXCR on the 5' RACE reads and lists one entry per CDR3 protein. The table has fewer than 2,000,000 distinct CDR3 sequences, roughly 30% seen once. The sample was blood. The origin of the receptors is a woman between 25 and 40 years old in good health.

The chain joins TRBV30 to TRBJ2-1; 8 bases map to TRBD2. The CDR3 spans 18 residues. V was pared by 0 bases and J by 6 bases, with 16 bases of the junction left unmatched. CDR1 and CDR2 (germline): GTSNPN, SVGIG (reference sequence). The CDR3 reads CAWSVGVWRGLAGNEQFF. The CDR3 region has the DNA TGTGCCTGGAGTGTCGGGGTCTGGCGGGGTCTAGCGGGCAATGAGCAGTTCTTC.

This clonotype appeared a few times. The V gene is TRBV20-1, the J gene TRBJ1-2; D is ambiguous. V was shortened by 0 bases and J by 4 bases, with 18 bases between the two germline ends. Germline CDR1 is DFQATT and CDR2 is SNEGSKA (reference sequence). The CDR3 sequence is 16 residues long. CDR3 region: CSARDRRGSAGYGYTF. The CDR3 DNA is TGCAGTGCTAGAGACCGGAGAGGCAGCGCGGGCTATGGCTACACCTTC.

Ten or more counts support this clonotype. The chain uses TRBV29-1 and TRBJ2-5; no definite D call. Germline assignment: CDR1 SQVTM and CDR2 ANQGSEA. V lost 6 bases, J lost 13 bases, and 15 bases lay in between. CDR3 size: 10 residues. The DNA of the CDR3 is TGCAGCGTCTCAGACCCCGCCCGGTACTTC. Residues: CSVSDPARYF.

This clonotype was detected many times. The rearrangement joins TRBV29-1 to TRBJ2-6, with D possibly being TRBD1 or TRBD2 (5 bases each). Germline CDR1 is SQVTM and CDR2 is ANQGSEA. The CDR3 contains 18 residues. The V end lost 4 bases, the J end lost 2 bases, and 21 bases lay between the germline ends. The CDR3 protein is CSVGGSGSMSPGANVLTF. Written as DNA, the CDR3 is TGCAGCGTTGGAGGGTCAGGGTCTATGTCCCCTGGGGCCAACGTCCTGACTTTC.

The chain carries TRBV6-4 and TRBJ2-1, with 8 bases identical to TRBD2. V dropped 3 bases and J dropped 6; count of bases not matched to a gene: 4. Germline loops: CDR1 MRHNA, CDR2 SNTAGT. CDR3 size: 14 residues. The CDR3 DNA sequence: TGTGCCAGCAGTGAAGCACTAGCGGCCAATGAGCAGTTCTTC. Its protein product is CASSEALAANEQFF.

The CDR3 is CSAPGQGYGEAFF. The CDR3 DNA follows: TGCAGTGCTCCCGGACAGGGTTACGGTGAAGCTTTCTTT. The V gene is TRBV20-1, the J gene TRBJ1-1, with 8 bases that match TRBD1. V dropped 5 bases and J dropped 7; count of bases not matched to a gene: 9. CDR3 length: 13 residues. The germline V gene has CDR1 DFQATT and CDR2 SNEGSKA (reference sequence).

Only a few counts were recorded for this clonotype. The J gene is TRBJ2-1, the V gene TRBV3-1, with 9 bases aligning to TRBD2. Germline-derived CDR1 and CDR2 are LGHDT and YNNKEL (reference sequence). The trim removed 4 bases at V and 5 bases at J, leaving 6 bases unmatched. CDR3 length: 15 amino acids. This CDR3 reads CASSRSGGPDNEQFF. CDR3 bases: TGTGCCAGCAGCCGGAGCGGGGGGCCCGACAATGAGCAGTTCTTC.

This rearrangement joins TRBV28 to TRBJ2-3, with D possibly being TRBD2 (6 bases). The CDR3 length is 18 residues. From germline, CDR1 is MDHEN and CDR2 SYDVKM. V lost 4 bases, J lost 6 bases, and 26 bases lay in between. Written as DNA, the CDR3 is TGTGCCAGCAGTTCCATCGAGGCTAGCGAGAGGACCAGGGATACGCAGTATTTT. Amino acid sequence: CASSSIEASERTRDTQYF.

The V gene is TRBV7-2, the J gene TRBJ1-2; weak D call: TRBD1 (5 bases). The CDR3 is made up of 13 amino acids. Germline assignment: CDR1 SGHTA and CDR2 FQGNSA. V lost 3 bases to trimming and J lost 8 bases, with 13 bases between them. CDR3: CASSFKGVGGYTF. The CDR3 region has the DNA TGTGCCAGCAGCTTTAAAGGGGTTGGAGGCTACACCTTC.

The chain employs TRBV18 and TRBJ2-5, with D tentatively TRBD2 (7 bases). The ends were cut back, 3 bases at V and 2 bases at J, with 16 bases in the middle. The CDR3 sequence is 16 residues long. Germline V CDR1 and CDR2: KGHSH, LQKENI. CDR3 in DNA: TGTGCCAGCTCACCGAGGGGGGGTCTAACGCAAGAGACCCAGTACTTC. Translating it yields CASSPRGGLTQETQYF.

This chain joins TRBV25-1 and TRBJ2-1; TRBD2 matches 15 bases. V lost 9 bases, J lost 8 bases, and 5 bases stayed unmatched. The germline V gene encodes CDR1 MGHDK and CDR2 SYGVNS. This CDR3 region has 14 residues. DNA of the CDR3: TGTGCCAGTAGGACTAGCGGGAGGGCCCATGAGCAGTTCTTC. It codes for CASRTSGRAHEQFF.

In this sample, this clonotype turned up a few times. This chain joins TRBV6-6 and TRBJ1-5, with no clear D. In germline, CDR1 is MNHNY, CDR2 SVGAGI (reference sequence). V was cut by 9 bases and J by 5 bases, with 20 bases left in between. The CDR3 is 15 amino acids. The CDR3 loop is CASSRAPRGDQPQHF. CDR3 DNA sequence: TGTGCCAGTTCACGCGCCCCGCGCGGGGATCAGCCCCAGCATTTT.

This rearrangement joins TRBV20-1 to TRBJ2-1, with D maybe TRBD2 (6 bases). The CDR3 runs to 18 residues. V was clipped by 3 bases and J by 1 base, with 22 bases between them. Per germline, CDR1 DFQATT and CDR2 SNEGSKA (reference sequence). The CDR3 is CSARGGEDPRGSYNEQFF. CDR3 DNA sequence: TGCAGTGCTAGGGGCGGGGAGGATCCCCGTGGGTCCTACAATGAGCAGTTCTTC.

This clonotype was observed a handful of times. The chain employs TRBV9 and TRBJ2-1; D is uncertain. This CDR3 is 14 amino acids long. CDR1 and CDR2 (germline): SGDLS, YYNGEE. Trimming shortened V by 3 bases and J by 7 bases, and 14 bases separated the two germline ends. CDR3 in amino acids: CASSETPPGNEQFF. DNA of the CDR3: TGTGCCAGCAGCGAGACCCCCCCCGGAAATGAGCAGTTCTTC.

This chain links TRBV5-1 with TRBJ2-5; 12 nucleotides agree with TRBD2. V trimming: 4 bases; J trimming: 2 bases; junction bases outside the gene matches: 9. Germline V gene data show CDR1 as SGHRS and CDR2 as YFSETQ. CDR3 length: 17 amino acids. CDR3 in DNA: TGCGCCAGCAGCCGGGGACAACTAGCGGGGGGACAAGAGACCCAGTACTTC. Its translation is CASSRGQLAGGQETQYF.

The chain combines TRBV5-1 with TRBJ1-2, with D perhaps TRBD1 (5 bases). Germline V gene sequence: CDR1 SGHRS, CDR2 YFSETQ. V lost 3 bases and J lost 6, with 9 bases in between. The CDR3 is 12 amino acids. CDR3 sequence reads: CASSWQGDGYTF. CDR3 DNA: TGCGCCAGCAGCTGGCAAGGGGATGGCTACACCTTC.

This clonotype was observed a single time. The chain employs TRBV24-1 and TRBJ1-5; D gene unclear. The CDR3 length is 12 residues. CDR1 KGHDR and CDR2 SFDVKD come from the germline V gene. Between the trimmed V and J ends, which lost 1 base and 4 bases, there was a span of 1 base. In nucleotides, the CDR3 is TGTGCCACCAGTGATTTAAATCAGCCCCAGCATTTT. Amino acids: CATSDLNQPQHF.

This clonotype has more than one count but fewer than ten. A much larger clone differs by one base, so this may be a read error. The chain couples TRBV27 to TRBJ1-5; 7 nucleotides agree with TRBD1. The germline V gene has CDR1 MNHEY and CDR2 SMNVEV (reference sequence). With V trimmed by 5 bases and J by 2 bases, 18 bases remained unmatched. The length of the CDR3 is 19 residues. CDR3 protein: CASSELQTGTSEGNQPQHF. The CDR3 nucleotides read TGTGCCAGCAGTGAGTTACAGACAGGGACGTCCGAGGGCAATCAGCCCCAGCATTTT.